This T cell receptor (beta chain) was sequenced in a study of response to subunit inactivated influenza vaccine. Findings of the study overall: Authors suggested that a seasonal influenza vaccination recruits few new T cells each time.

The V and J ends lost 6 bases and 7 bases, in that order; junction bases with no gene match: 10. The CDR3 spans 15 residues. Germline V gene sequence: CDR1 DFQATT, CDR2 SNEGSKA (reference sequence). This clonotype appeared a few times. Antigen specificity is unknown. MiXCR, run by TCRdb on the RT-PCR reads, gives a single entry per CDR3 protein. Seen here are 450,000 to 600,000 distinct CDR3 sequences, approximately 7.7% observed once, and the top ten hold 10% to 15%. The chain has TRBV20-1 and TRBJ2-1, with 12 positions matching TRBD2. The material was PBMCs from blood, obtained roughly 24 months after vaccination. This receptor was taken from a man between 50 and 69 years old who received an inactivated influenza vaccine. In nucleotides, the CDR3 is TGCAGTGCCAGACAGACTAGCGGGAGAACGAATGAGCAGTTCTTC. Amino acids: CSARQTSGRTNEQFF.